These T cell receptor beta chains were read from a single sample in a study of T-cell memory formation after mild COVID-19. TCRdb analysed the 5' RACE reads with MiXCR anew, one entry per CDR3 protein. The repertoire has approximately 500,000 distinct CDR3 sequences, roughly 23% of them found once; the top ten carry around 13%. Specimen: PBMCs or a T cell subset sorted from them (not recorded which). These receptors all stem from an adult woman who had mild COVID-19 (a few samples of this study predate the infection). Cell type and time point are not known. Both conserved end residues are trimmed from each CDR3. Fields, in order: clone size, J gene, V gene, CDR3 protein. Clone size is given for some rows only: seen once, a few or many times, or a class if the clone is expanded.

size: few; J: TRBJ2-3; V: TRBV24-1; CDR3: ATSGLHADTQY
size: few; J: TRBJ2-7; V: TRBV6-2/TRBV6-3; CDR3: ASMNGREAEQY
size: few; J: TRBJ2-7; V: TRBV5-1; CDR3: ASSPGGPGGFSYEQY
size: many; J: TRBJ2-4; V: TRBV7-2; CDR3: ASSTGTDNIQY
size: .; J: TRBJ1-1; V: TRBV18; CDR3: ASSPSGRSNTPEAF
size: few; J: TRBJ2-7; V: TRBV14; CDR3: ASSQGRGLYEQY
size: few; J: TRBJ2-7; V: TRBV11-2; CDR3: ASSPPASGSPYEQY
size: .; J: TRBJ1-4; V: TRBV9; CDR3: ASSVEGANEKLF
size: .; J: TRBJ2-6; V: TRBV5-4; CDR3: ASSWGLAGGGANVLT
size: .; J: TRBJ1-1; V: TRBV19; CDR3: ASSAPGRPEAF
size: few; J: TRBJ2-2; V: TRBV5-1; CDR3: ASSLAWGQNTGELF
size: .; J: TRBJ2-3; V: TRBV7-2; CDR3: ASSVQGYPPDTQY
size: .; J: TRBJ2-7; V: TRBV20-1; CDR3: SARETRYDEQY
size: .; J: TRBJ2-7; V: TRBV7-2; CDR3: ASSTSGIYYEQY
size: few; J: TRBJ2-6; V: TRBV20-1; CDR3: SATGQGFINTGANVLT
size: .; J: TRBJ1-1; V: TRBV7-8; CDR3: ASSFIATAPGAEAF
size: .; J: TRBJ2-1; V: TRBV4-1; CDR3: ASSQPPGGGGEQF
size: many; J: TRBJ2-7; V: TRBV12-3/TRBV12-4; CDR3: ASSLSGTGVYEQY
size: few; J: TRBJ1-4; V: TRBV7-2; CDR3: ASRRTGMDEKLF
size: .; J: TRBJ1-2; V: TRBV5-6; CDR3: ASSLERDHGYT
size: .; J: TRBJ2-2; V: TRBV6-5; CDR3: ASSSNTARNTGELF
size: .; J: TRBJ2-1; V: TRBV7-2; CDR3: ASRSPERGGLNEQF
size: .; J: TRBJ2-5; V: TRBV3-1; CDR3: ASSQAPGLAEETQY
size: few; J: TRBJ1-4; V: TRBV4-2; CDR3: ASSPINQGEGEKLF